Given below is one TCR beta chain in context. This entry belongs to a study of metastatic and nonmetastatic thyroid tumors. Through MiXCR, TCRdb re-clonotyped the PCR reads. The data contain about 69,000 clones, 12% to 15% of them seen just once; the ten biggest clones take up about 6%. No treatment had been given to any patient before thyroid surgery. This CDR3 comprises 13 residues. Germline V lookup: CDR1 SGHTA, CDR2 FQGNSA. V lost 6 bases, J lost 5 bases, and 13 bases lay in between. This clonotype originated in a male donor with papillary thyroid cancer or a benign thyroid nodule (not recorded which). Some clones in this sample may be carry-over from other donors' samples. Input material: blood. The chain is built from TRBV7-2 and TRBJ2-5, with a tentative D call TRBD2 (5 bases). CDR3 protein: CASRPTGTETQYF. In DNA, the CDR3 is TGTGCCAGCAGGCCCACGGGAACGGAGACCCAGTACTTC.